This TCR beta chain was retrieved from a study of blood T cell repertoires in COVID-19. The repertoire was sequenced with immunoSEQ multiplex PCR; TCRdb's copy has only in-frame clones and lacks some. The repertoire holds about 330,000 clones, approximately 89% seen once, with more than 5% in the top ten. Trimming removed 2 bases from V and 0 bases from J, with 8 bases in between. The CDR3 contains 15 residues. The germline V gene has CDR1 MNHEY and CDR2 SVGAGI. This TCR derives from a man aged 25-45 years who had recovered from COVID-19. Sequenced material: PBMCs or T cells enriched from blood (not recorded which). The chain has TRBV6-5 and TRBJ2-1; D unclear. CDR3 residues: CASSYEASSYNEQFF. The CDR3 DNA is TGTGCCAGCAGTTACGAGGCTAGCTCCTACAATGAGCAGTTCTTC.